These 27 T cell receptor beta chains were sequenced from one sample in a study of early T cells in non-severe SARS-CoV-2 infection. A single record per CDR3 protein comes from TCRdb applying MiXCR to the 5' RACE reads. The data hold 80,000 to 95,000 distinct CDR3 sequences, with 11% to 15% observed a single time. Sequences were obtained from whole blood. The receptor source for this set is an adult who was a healthcare worker with PCR-confirmed SARS-CoV-2 infection or an uninfected control (not recorded which).

In this sample, this clonotype turned up a few times. V is TRBV29-1 and J is TRBJ1-2; D is undetermined. Trimming took off 0 bases at V and 6 bases at J, with 8 bases between the two ends. The germline V gene has CDR1 SQVTM and CDR2 ANQGSEA. The CDR3 runs to 12 residues. The CDR3 reads CSVEDAGNGYTF. In DNA, the CDR3 is TGCAGCGTTGAAGATGCGGGGAATGGCTACACCTTC.

The chain uses TRBV12-3 or TRBV12-4 and TRBJ2-1; 11 nucleotides align to TRBD2. The junction had 5 bases not matched to a gene; V was cut back by 4 bases and J by 9 bases. This CDR3 comprises 14 residues. Here the CDR3 reads CASSSLAGGTEQFF. The CDR3 DNA reads as TGTGCCAGCAGTTCTCTAGCGGGGGGAACTGAGCAGTTCTTC.

This clonotype was detected a few times. The V call is TRBV29-1, the J call TRBJ2-5, with TRBD2 as a possible D gene (5 bases). The CDR3 consists of 12 residues. Trimming took off 7 bases at V and 7 bases at J, with 16 bases between the two ends. Germline loops: CDR1 SQVTM, CDR2 ANQGSEA. The CDR3 sequence: CSASHGDGTQYF. In DNA, the CDR3 is TGCAGCGCCAGCCACGGGGATGGGACCCAGTACTTC.

The CDR3: CARRVTYGQGAHEQYF. CDR3 bases: TGTGCCAGACGAGTGACGTACGGACAGGGGGCCCACGAGCAGTACTTC. This rearrangement joins TRBV7-3 to TRBJ2-7, with 11 bases identical to TRBD1. The CDR3 extends over 16 amino acids. Germline CDR1 SGHTA, CDR2 FQGTGA. J gave up 5 bases and V 9 bases, and 15 bases lay outside the gene matches.

This clonotype has more than one count but fewer than ten. The chain is built from TRBV4-1 and TRBJ2-1, with D perhaps matching TRBD2 (5 bases). This CDR3 is 15 amino acids long. Trimming stripped 4 bases from V and 10 bases from J, with 20 bases between. The germline V gene encodes CDR1 MGHRA and CDR2 YSYEKL. The CDR3 spells CASSLEIDGRGEQFF. The CDR3 DNA reads as TGCGCCAGCAGCCTAGAGATCGATGGGAGAGGGGAGCAGTTCTTC.

The gene calls are TRBV12-3 or TRBV12-4 and TRBJ1-3; TRBD1 might be the D (5 bases). V was trimmed by 2 bases and J by 2 bases, leaving 7 bases between them. This CDR3 has 14 residues. The CDR3 reads CASSLKGPGNTIYF. The CDR3 DNA reads as TGTGCCAGCAGTTTAAAGGGACCTGGAAACACCATATATTTT.

On this clonotype itself: A much larger clone lies a single base off, so this may be a read error. The chain links TRBV10-3 to TRBJ2-7; tentative D call: TRBD1 (5 bases). The length of the CDR3 is 14 residues. Germline-derived CDR1 and CDR2 are ENHRY and SYGVKD. Trimming removed 5 bases from V and 3 bases from J, with 14 bases in between. This CDR3 is CAISPSTEVYEQYF. The CDR3 nucleotides are TGTGCCATCAGTCCCTCGACAGAAGTCTACGAGCAGTACTTC.

This clonotype was counted only a few times. CDR3 region: CASSLALGLTNTEAFF. The CDR3 region has the DNA TGTGCCAGCAGCTTAGCGCTCGGGCTCACGAACACTGAAGCTTTCTTT. The chain links TRBV7-9 to TRBJ1-1; no firm D call. The V gene's germline CDR1 is SEHNR and CDR2 FQNEAQ (reference sequence). V was clipped by 0 bases and J by 1 base, with 12 bases between them. CDR3 size: 16 residues.

V and J are TRBV11-2 and TRBJ1-4, with D perhaps TRBD1 (6 bases). Trimming stripped 5 bases from V and 5 bases from J, with 15 bases between. CDR1 is SGHAT and CDR2 is FQNNGV in the germline V gene. This CDR3 comprises 15 residues. CDR3 nucleotide sequence: TGTGCCAGCAGCCCAGAGGGGGGGTCAAATGAAAAACTGTTTTTT. Translated: CASSPEGGSNEKLFF.

There are many counts of this clonotype. The V call is TRBV5-1, the J call TRBJ2-3; the D is unclear. Trimming removed 2 bases at V and 0 bases at J, with 7 bases between. The CDR3 sequence is 14 residues long. Germline V gene sequence: CDR1 SGHRS, CDR2 YFSETQ. CDR3 nucleotide sequence: TGCGCCAGCAGCTTCTCAGAAAGCACAGATACGCAGTATTTT. Amino acid sequence: CASSFSESTDTQYF.

This CDR3 is CASSRNSGRYSNQPQHF. CDR3 sequence (DNA): TGTGCCAGCAGTCGCAATAGCGGGCGTTATAGCAATCAGCCCCAGCATTTT. V usage is TRBV28 and J usage is TRBJ1-5; D uncertain. The CDR3 totals 17 residues. The V gene lost 5 bases and the J gene lost 0 bases, with 17 bases spanning the gap. In germline, CDR1 is MDHEN, CDR2 SYDVKM.

The chain carries TRBV4-3 and TRBJ1-2; D not resolved. The CDR3 loop spans 14 amino acids. The V gene's germline CDR1 is LGHNA and CDR2 YSLEER. Trimming removed 0 bases at V and 0 bases at J, with 5 bases between. Here the CDR3 reads CASSQDLTNYGYTF. In nucleotides, the CDR3 is TGCGCCAGCAGCCAAGATCTAACTAACTATGGCTACACCTTC.

The DNA for the CDR3 is TGTGCCAGCTCAGGCAGGGAACCCTACGAGCAGTACTTC. It specifies CASSGREPYEQYF. V is TRBV11-1 and J is TRBJ2-7, with D perhaps TRBD1 (5 bases). V lost 8 bases to trimming and J lost 2 bases, with 13 bases between them. CDR1 is SGHAT and CDR2 is FQDESV in the germline V gene (reference sequence). The length of the CDR3 is 13 residues.

This clonotype was counted only a few times. The chain employs TRBV10-3 and TRBJ2-4; 11 nucleotides agree with TRBD2. The J segment lost 0 bases and the V segment lost 0 bases, leaving 7 bases of the junction unmatched. The CDR3 covers 19 residues. The germline CDR1 and CDR2 sequences are ENHRY and SYGVKD. CDR3 sequence (DNA): TGTGCCATCAGTGAGTCAGTAGCGGGGGGGGTAACAGCCAAAAACATTCAGTACTTC. Translation: CAISESVAGGVTAKNIQYF.

The chain joins TRBV11-2 to TRBJ2-3, with TRBD2 as a possible D gene (7 bases). V gave up 8 bases and J gave up 4 bases, with 16 bases separating them. CDR3 length: 14 residues. The germline V gene has CDR1 SGHAT and CDR2 FQNNGV. DNA for the CDR3: TGTGCCAGCGGTCCGGGGGGCGGCGCAGATACGCAGTATTTT. This sequence encodes CASGPGGGADTQYF.

This clonotype was counted at least ten times. DNA of the CDR3: TGTGCCTCCAAGCTGCGACAGGAAGGCTACACCTTC. Translating gives CASKLRQEGYTF. The V and J genes are TRBV30 and TRBJ1-2; D might be TRBD1 (6 bases). The V end lost 7 bases, the J end lost 8 bases, and 17 bases lay between the germline ends. The CDR3 contains 12 residues. Germline-derived CDR1 and CDR2 are GTSNPN and SVGIG (reference sequence). Supplemented by reference TRBV30 and TRBJ1-2, the full variable domain reads SQTIHQWPATLVQPVGSPLSLECTVEGTSNPNLYWYRQAAGRGLQLLFYSVGIGQISSEVPQNLSASRPQDRQFILSSKKLLLSDSGFYLCASKLRQEGYTFGSGTRLTVV.

The gene calls are TRBV18 and TRBJ1-4; perhaps TRBD1 as D (5 bases). This CDR3 has 15 residues. Trimming pared 3 bases from V and 8 bases from J, leaving 16 bases between. Looked up from germline, CDR1 is KGHSH and CDR2 is LQKENI. Here the CDR3 DNA reads TGTGCCAGCTCACCTGCGGGCCTGGAGGGGGAAAAACTGTTTTTT. Residues: CASSPAGLEGEKLFF.

This clonotype was counted between two and nine times. This chain links TRBV4-1 with TRBJ1-3; D not certain. This CDR3 has 11 residues. V was pared by 9 bases and J by 2 bases, with 5 bases between. CDR1 and CDR2 (germline): MGHRA, YSYEKL. CDR3 sequence reads: CASGTGNTIYF. CDR3 bases: TGCGCCAGTGGGACTGGAAACACCATATATTTT.

This clonotype has only a few counts. This chain joins TRBV18 and TRBJ1-1; D is ambiguous. V shed 5 bases and J shed 5 bases, with 12 bases lying between them. Germline CDR1 KGHSH, CDR2 LQKENI. The CDR3 runs 13 residues. CDR3 bases: TGTGCCAGCTCAACCGATGAGATAACTGAAGCTTTCTTT. Protein: CASSTDEITEAFF.

This clonotype was counted only a few times. This chain links TRBV7-3 with TRBJ2-2; 10 bases match TRBD2. The CDR3 is 16 amino acids. Germline V lookup: CDR1 SGHTA, CDR2 FQGTGA. Losses at the gene ends were 4 bases for V and 2 bases for J; bases not matched to a gene: 4. The CDR3: CASSSKLAGNTGELFF. DNA of the CDR3: TGTGCCAGCAGCTCGAAACTAGCGGGAAACACCGGGGAGCTGTTTTTT.

This clonotype was seen at least ten times. This chain joins TRBV6-2 or TRBV6-3 and TRBJ2-7, with D uncertain. Germline CDR1 and CDR2: MNHEY and SVGEGT. The CDR3 has 14 residues. V lost 7 bases and J lost 1, with 14 bases in between. The CDR3: CASTLALSSYEQYF. The CDR3 DNA sequence: TGTGCCAGCACCCTGGCCCTTAGTTCCTACGAGCAGTACTTC.

The chain employs TRBV28 and TRBJ2-5; D gene uncertain. There are 13 residues in the CDR3. Germline V gene sequence: CDR1 MDHEN, CDR2 SYDVKM. V was pared by 5 bases and J by 5 bases, with 12 bases between. CDR3 coding DNA: TGTGCCAGCAGTCCCAACCTCGAGGAGACCCAGTACTTC. This codes for CASSPNLEETQYF.

This clonotype was seen a few times. J is TRBJ2-3 and V is TRBV5-1, with 7 bases matching TRBD1. The CDR3 length is 15 residues. The J segment lost 4 bases and the V segment lost 2 bases, leaving 7 bases of the junction unmatched. Germline V CDR1 and CDR2: SGHRS, YFSETQ. CDR3 protein: CASSFRGLLSDTQYF. The CDR3, as DNA: TGCGCCAGCAGCTTTAGGGGGCTGTTATCAGATACGCAGTATTTT.

In its sample, this clonotype was seen a few times. V is TRBV30 and J is TRBJ1-2; D gene unclear. The CDR3 extends over 11 amino acids. V was shortened by 2 bases and J by 8 bases, with 9 bases between the two germline ends. Germline V CDR1 and CDR2: GTSNPN, SVGIG (reference sequence). The CDR3 DNA is TGTGCCTGGAGTACCTTGATGGGCTACACCTTC. Encoded protein: CAWSTLMGYTF.

This clonotype showed up many times. The rearrangement joins TRBV24-1 to TRBJ1-1; 10 bases match TRBD1. CDR1 is KGHDR and CDR2 is SFDVKD in the germline V gene. CDR3 length equals 18 residues. J gave up 1 base and V 1 base, and 8 bases lay outside the gene matches. CDR3 nucleotide sequence: TGTGCCACCAGTGATTTACGGGGGACAGGGGAGGGGAACACTGAAGCTTTCTTT. This gives the protein CATSDLRGTGEGNTEAFF.

This clonotype was detected a few times. This sequence joins TRBV2 and TRBJ2-4, with a possible D match to TRBD2 (5 bases). CDR3 length equals 12 residues. Germline V lookup: CDR1 SNHLY, CDR2 FYNNEI. V was pared by 5 bases and J by 11 bases, with 13 bases between. CDR3 protein: CASSTGPGVQYF. DNA for the CDR3: TGTGCCAGCAGTACCGGGCCCGGGGTTCAGTACTTC.

In its sample, this clonotype was seen a few times. The chain links TRBV6-1 to TRBJ2-2; 7 bases fit TRBD1. V shed 10 bases and J 6 bases; nucleotides not matched to a gene: 8. Per germline, CDR1 MNHNS and CDR2 SASEGT. The length of the CDR3 is 13 residues. The CDR3 DNA is TGTGCCATTGACAGGGACGGTCCCGGGGAGCTGTTTTTT. Amino acid sequence: CAIDRDGPGELFF.